Detailed here is one T cell receptor (beta chain). The antigen remains unidentified. A read error is possible here, since a much larger clone lies one base away. There were at least 5.5 micrograms of total RNA extracted from every sample. The sample originates from a study of blood T cells in healthy people across ages. Study-level results: A greater number of naive CD4+ cells and higher diversity distinguished long-lived donors from aged donors.

A second PCR of about 7 to 12 cycles used a sample-barcoded 5' primer and a J-beta primer mix. All cDNA molecules were each tagged by a template-switch adaptor with 12 random nucleotides. TCRdb recomputed calls from the 5' RACE reads with MiXCR, one row per CDR3 protein. The sample lists about 1,000,000 distinct CDR3 sequences; 40% to 50% were seen once. The CDR3 runs 14 residues. The germline V gene encodes CDR1 SEHNR and CDR2 FQNEAQ (reference sequence). This receptor was taken from a woman aged 55-69 years in good health. Sequenced input: blood. The rearrangement links TRBV7-9 to TRBJ2-7; possibly TRBD2 for D (5 bases). This chain's CDR3 is CAGSLEGTSYEQYF. For the CDR3, the DNA is TGTGCCGGCAGCTTAGAGGGCACCTCCTACGAGCAGTACTTC.